This TCR beta chain was captured in a study of blood T cells in healthy people across ages. Turning to this clonotype: Germline and junction disagree at one end, which may indicate a read error.

A second PCR, run for about 6 to 11 cycles, used a sample-barcoded 5' primer plus a J-beta primer mix. TCRdb recomputed calls from the 5' RACE reads with MiXCR, one row per CDR3 protein. The table lists about 640,000 distinct CDR3 sequences, 45% to 65% of them singletons. Sequenced sample: blood. This TCR came from a man aged 55 to 70 in good health.

CDR3 bases: TGTGCCATCAGGGAGTCTAGCGGGGGAGAGACCCAGTACTTC. As protein: CAIRESSGGETQYF. The rearrangement joins TRBV10-3 to TRBJ2-5, with 10 bases fitting TRBD2. Per germline, CDR1 ENHRY and CDR2 SYGVKD. This CDR3 comprises 14 residues.